The next 14 T cell receptor beta chains were all read from a single sample in a study of blood T cells in healthy people across ages. With a J-beta primer mix and a sample-barcoded 5' primer, a second PCR ran about 7 to 12 cycles. TCRdb reanalysed the 5' RACE reads using MiXCR and keeps one entry per CDR3 protein. This sample yields under 1 million distinct CDR3 sequences, of which roughly 44% are seen a single time; around 21% belongs to the top ten. The sample consisted of blood. These receptors were collected from a man between 60 and 75 years old in good health.

The rearrangement uses TRBV7-2 and TRBJ2-4; D may be TRBD1 (6 bases). V lost 4 bases and J lost 6, with 10 bases in between. The CDR3 has 13 residues. CDR1 and CDR2 from the germline V gene are SGHTA and FQGNSA. DNA of the CDR3: TGTGCCAGCAGCTCACAGGACAGAAACATTCAGTACTTC. Encoded protein: CASSSQDRNIQYF.

CDR3 in DNA: TGCAGCGTTGAAGATTCACGGGTGAACACTGAAGCTTTCTTT. This gives the protein CSVEDSRVNTEAFF. The chain recombines TRBV29-1 with TRBJ1-1; no clear D. This CDR3 is 14 amino acids long. Trimming took 0 bases from V and 0 from J, leaving 8 bases between them. The germline CDR1 and CDR2 sequences are SQVTM and ANQGSEA.

V and J are TRBV4-3 and TRBJ2-4, with 9 bases lining up with TRBD2. CDR3 length equals 16 residues. V lost 0 bases and J lost 13; bases outside the gene matches: 13. Germline V CDR1 and CDR2: LGHNA, YSLEER. DNA of the CDR3: TGCGCCAGCAGCCAAGAGGTCGGCGGGGGGGCGAGTGAGCAGTACTTC. This encodes CASSQEVGGGASEQYF.

The V gene is TRBV6-2 or TRBV6-3, the J gene TRBJ2-4; 7 nucleotides align to TRBD1. The J call could be wrong; TRBJ2-7 is a better fit for the DNA end. Germline assignment: CDR1 MNHEY and CDR2 SVGEGT. This CDR3 is 15 amino acids long. CDR3 in DNA: TGTGCCAGCAGTAGCTCGGGACAGCGATCCTACGAGCAGTACTTC. It encodes CASSSSGQRSYEQYF.

This clonotype was detected only a few times. The chain has TRBV7-2 and TRBJ2-7, with 7 bases fitting TRBD1. The CDR3 sequence is 15 residues long. Germline V gene data show CDR1 as SGHTA and CDR2 as FQGNSA. J gave up 0 bases and V 3 bases, and 5 bases lay outside the gene matches. The CDR3 sequence is CASSFPDRASYEQYF. The CDR3, as DNA: TGTGCCAGCAGCTTCCCTGACAGGGCCTCCTACGAGCAGTACTTC.

The chain uses TRBV10-2 and TRBJ2-7, with a weak D call TRBD2 (6 bases). Germline V gives CDR1 WSHSY, CDR2 SAAADI. V was pared by 8 bases and J by 3 bases, with 20 bases between. This CDR3 region has 15 residues. The CDR3 loop is CASGPGPAGIYEQYF. CDR3 in DNA: TGCGCCAGCGGACCGGGACCAGCGGGCATCTACGAGCAGTACTTC.

The J gene is TRBJ1-6, the V gene TRBV28; a possible D gene is TRBD1 (5 bases). This CDR3 is built from 17 residues. In germline, CDR1 is MDHEN, CDR2 SYDVKM. V was clipped by 7 bases and J by 3 bases, with 19 bases between them. Here the CDR3 reads CASNPGSPLLYNSPLHF. The DNA of the CDR3 is TGTGCCAGCAACCCAGGGAGTCCTCTACTCTATAATTCACCCCTCCACTTT.

The CDR3 sequence: CASSTGLAKETQFF. CDR3 nucleotides: TGTGCCAGCAGCACGGGACTAGCGAAAGAGACCCAGTTCTTC. The chain carries TRBV7-2 and TRBJ2-5, with 10 bases fitting TRBD2. With the DNA end fitting TRBJ2-1 better, the J assignment may be wrong. From germline, CDR1 is SGHTA and CDR2 FQGNSA. The CDR3 length is 14 residues.

The rearrangement links TRBV7-3 to TRBJ2-7, with TRBD1 matching over 7 bases. From germline, CDR1 is SGHTA and CDR2 FQGTGA. CDR3 length: 13 amino acids. The V segment lost 3 bases and the J segment 6 bases; nucleotides outside the gene matches: 5. In DNA, the CDR3 is TGTGCCAGCAGCTTTTACAGGGGTTCCGAGCAGTACTTC. This sequence encodes CASSFYRGSEQYF.

In its sample, this clonotype was seen many times. The chain links TRBV27 to TRBJ2-7, with D maybe TRBD1 (5 bases). V was clipped by 4 bases and J by 0 bases, with 10 bases between them. This CDR3 contains 14 residues. The germline V gene encodes CDR1 MNHEY and CDR2 SMNVEV (reference sequence). In DNA, the CDR3 is TGTGCCAGCAGTTCGTGGACATCCTCCTACGAGCAGTACTTC. Protein: CASSSWTSSYEQYF.

There are a few counts of this clonotype. This chain connects TRBV7-9 to TRBJ2-3; 13 bases are a match to TRBD2. Trimming removed 4 bases from V and 1 base from J; junction bases left unmatched: 5. This CDR3 has 17 residues. CDR1 is SEHNR and CDR2 is FQNEAQ in the germline V gene (reference sequence). This chain's CDR3 is CASSSGLAGARTDTQYF. CDR3 nucleotides: TGTGCCAGCAGCTCCGGACTAGCGGGGGCCCGCACAGATACGCAGTATTTT.

This chain links TRBV27 with TRBJ2-7, with 8 bases identical to TRBD1. J was trimmed by 3 bases and V by 10 bases; bases with no gene match: 14. CDR1 and CDR2 from the germline V gene are MNHEY and SMNVEV (reference sequence). CDR3 length equals 15 residues. CDR3 sequence reads: CATIGYGQGGYEQYF. DNA for the CDR3: TGTGCCACCATCGGCTACGGACAGGGTGGCTACGAGCAGTACTTC.

The genes are TRBV6-2 or TRBV6-3 and TRBJ2-7; 8 bases are shared with TRBD2. The junction had 9 bases not matched to a gene; V was cut back by 8 bases and J by 3 bases. The CDR3 covers 14 residues. CDR1 MNHEY and CDR2 SVGEGT come from the germline V gene. CDR3 region: CASRPGGTLYEQYF. The CDR3 DNA is TGTGCCAGCCGCCCGGGGGGGACCCTCTACGAGCAGTACTTC.

This clonotype was recorded many times. The chain couples TRBV7-2 to TRBJ2-7; D might be TRBD2 (5 bases). CDR1 is SGHTA and CDR2 is FQGNSA in the germline V gene. CDR3 size: 13 residues. V was trimmed by 8 bases and J by 0 bases, leaving 11 bases between them. The chain's CDR3 is CASSIGNSYEQYF. DNA for the CDR3: TGTGCCAGCTCGATCGGGAACTCCTACGAGCAGTACTTC.